These 13 T cell receptor beta chains were sequenced from one sample in a study of blood T cell repertoires in COVID-19. Produced via immunoSEQ multiplex PCR; TCRdb's table is partial and in-frame only. Of fewer than 400,000 clones in the sample, 85% were seen once. Sequenced: peripheral blood. The receptors were sampled from a woman between 18 and 29 years old with acute or convalescent COVID-19.

This clone showed up just a few times. The CDR3 DNA reads as TGTGCCAGCAACCCGACGGGAGAGGATTACAATGAGCAGTTCTTC. The encoded protein is CASNPTGEDYNEQFF. J is TRBJ2-1 and V is TRBV6-4; possible D gene TRBD2, 6 bases. The V end lost 7 bases, the J end lost 4 bases, and 17 bases lay between the germline ends. Germline CDR1 MRHNA, CDR2 SNTAGT. The CDR3 covers 15 residues.

The chain links TRBV6-5 to TRBJ1-1, with TRBD1 as a possible D gene (6 bases). The germline CDR1 and CDR2 sequences are MNHEY and SVGAGI. The CDR3 length is 14 residues. The ends were cut back, 7 bases at V and 3 bases at J, with 15 bases in the middle. CDR3 sequence reads: CASNPGTHYTEAFF. CDR3 DNA sequence: TGTGCCAGCAACCCCGGGACACACTACACTGAAGCTTTCTTT.

This clone has a handful of counts. This chain uses TRBV5-1 with TRBJ2-3; 7 bases map to TRBD2. The V segment lost 0 bases and the J segment 6 bases; nucleotides outside the gene matches: 13. Germline assignment: CDR1 SGHRS and CDR2 YFSETQ. This CDR3 spans 17 amino acids. For the CDR3, the DNA is TGCGCCAGCAGCTTGGCCGGTAAGACTAGCCCTATGGATACGCAGTATTTT. Translation: CASSLAGKTSPMDTQYF.

Details on this clone: This may be a read error, as it is one base from a much larger clone. This specimen includes other DNA sequences encoding the same CDR3. The chain uses TRBV9 and TRBJ1-1; 9 nucleotides align to TRBD1. This CDR3 has 14 amino acids. Germline-derived CDR1 and CDR2 are SGDLS and YYNGEE. Trimming at V came to 4 bases and at J to 4 bases, leaving 5 bases not matched to a gene. The CDR3: CASSPGQGGTEAFF. The CDR3 bases are TGTGCCAGCAGCCCGGGACAGGGAGGCACTGAAGCTTTCTTT. The full variable domain, rest sourced from reference TRBV9 and TRBJ1-1, is DSGVTQTPKHLITATGQRVTLRCSPRSGDLSVYWYQQSLDQGLQFLIQYYNGEERAKGNILERFSAQQFPDLHSELNLSSLELGDSALYFCASSPGQGGTEAFFGQGTRLTVV.

The genes are TRBV6-5 and TRBJ2-1; possible D gene TRBD1, 6 bases. The CDR3 is 15 amino acids. V was pared by 6 bases and J by 8 bases, with 20 bases between. Germline loops: CDR1 MNHEY, CDR2 SVGAGI. This chain's CDR3 is CASSPILTGEDEQFF. The CDR3 coding sequence is TGTGCCAGCAGCCCAATCCTGACAGGAGAAGATGAGCAGTTCTTC.

The rearrangement uses TRBV19 and TRBJ1-3; D unresolved. The ends were cut back, 6 bases at V and 0 bases at J, with 6 bases in the middle. Germline V gives CDR1 LNHDA, CDR2 SQIVND (reference sequence). The CDR3 is made up of 13 amino acids. CDR3 coding DNA: TGTGCCAGTAGCACAATCTCTGGAAACACCATATATTTT. Translating it yields CASSTISGNTIYF.

The chain joins TRBV2 to TRBJ2-2; weak D call: TRBD2 (6 bases). Per the germline V gene, CDR1 is SNHLY and CDR2 is FYNNEI. The CDR3 length is 15 residues. Trimming pared 7 bases from V and 2 bases from J, leaving 14 bases between. CDR3: CASKLAGANTGELFF. In DNA form, the CDR3 reads TGTGCCAGCAAACTAGCAGGAGCTAACACCGGGGAGCTGTTTTTT.

The chain has TRBV9 and TRBJ1-2, with D hard to call. This CDR3 comprises 13 residues. Deletions cut 2 bases from V and 4 bases from J, with 9 bases between. CDR1 is SGDLS, CDR2 YYNGEE, per germline. The CDR3 is CASSVGTPYGYTF. CDR3 sequence (DNA): TGTGCCAGCAGCGTTGGTACTCCCTATGGCTACACCTTC.

CDR3 nucleotides: TGCGCCAGCAGCTCAGGACAGGGAAGAATGACAGATACGCAGTATTTT. Its translation is CASSSGQGRMTDTQYF. This chain joins TRBV5-1 and TRBJ2-3, with TRBD1 matching 8 bases. Looked up from germline, CDR1 is SGHRS and CDR2 is YFSETQ. V gave up 3 bases and J gave up 3 bases; unmatched junction bases: 9. This CDR3 spans 16 amino acids.

V is TRBV3-1 (or the pseudogene TRBV3-2) and J is TRBJ2-2; D is possibly TRBD2 (7 bases). The ends were cut back, 1 base at V and 6 bases at J, with 15 bases in the middle. CDR3 length equals 16 residues. Germline CDR1 is LGHDT and CDR2 is YNNKEL (reference sequence). CDR3 bases: TGTGCCAGCAGCCAAGTGGGGGGGGCCATCCCCGGGGAGCTGTTTTTT. Translating it yields CASSQVGGAIPGELFF.

This clone was recorded a few times. The CDR3 DNA is TGCGCCAGCAGCCGAGACAGGGCTGATAATTCACCCCTCCACTTT. Encoded protein: CASSRDRADNSPLHF. The chain employs TRBV23-1 and TRBJ1-6, with 7 nucleotides matching TRBD1. TRBV23-1 is marked as an open reading frame, function uncertain. The V gene end was trimmed by 6 bases and the J gene end by 5 bases; junction bases not matched to a gene: 7. The CDR3 sequence is 15 residues long.

The chain has TRBV5-1 and TRBJ2-6, with D tentatively TRBD1 (6 bases). Germline CDR1 and CDR2: SGHRS and YFSETQ. Trimming cost V 1 base and J 2 bases, with 10 bases left between them. The CDR3 length is 16 residues. CDR3 in DNA: TGCGCCAGCAGCTTGAGTTCAGGGGCTGGGGCCAACGTCCTGACTTTC. Translated, it gives CASSLSSGAGANVLTF.

The table lists this clone with a few counts. The chain has TRBV9 and TRBJ1-4, with 8 bases lining up with TRBD1. The CDR3 loop spans 17 amino acids. The germline V gene encodes CDR1 SGDLS and CDR2 YYNGEE. The ends lost 0 bases at V and 8 bases at J; junction bases unmatched: 12. DNA for the CDR3: TGTGCCAGCAGCGTAGGGACAGGGCCCTACGAGGGGGAAAAACTGTTTTTT. This gives the protein CASSVGTGPYEGEKLFF. Supplemented by reference TRBV9 and TRBJ1-4, the full variable domain reads DSGVTQTPKHLITATGQRVTLRCSPRSGDLSVYWYQQSLDQGLQFLIQYYNGEERAKGNILERFSAQQFPDLHSELNLSSLELGDSALYFCASSVGTGPYEGEKLFFGSGTQLSVL.